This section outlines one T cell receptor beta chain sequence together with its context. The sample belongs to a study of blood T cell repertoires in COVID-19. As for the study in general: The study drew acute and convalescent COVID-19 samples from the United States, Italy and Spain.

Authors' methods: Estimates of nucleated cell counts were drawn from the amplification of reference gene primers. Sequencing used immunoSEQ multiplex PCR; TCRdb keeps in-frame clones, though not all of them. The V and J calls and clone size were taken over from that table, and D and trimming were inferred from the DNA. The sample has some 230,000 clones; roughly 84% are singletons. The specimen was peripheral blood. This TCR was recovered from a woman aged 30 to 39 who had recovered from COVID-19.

The CDR3 here is CASSLLAGGNTGELFF. CDR3 DNA sequence: TGTGCCAGCAGCCTCTTAGCGGGGGGGAACACCGGGGAGCTGTTTTTT. The J gene is TRBJ2-2, the V gene TRBV14; 10 positions agree with TRBD2. CDR1 is SGHDN and CDR2 is FVKESK in the germline V gene. This CDR3 is 16 amino acids long. V gave up 4 bases and J gave up 1 base; unmatched junction bases: 3.